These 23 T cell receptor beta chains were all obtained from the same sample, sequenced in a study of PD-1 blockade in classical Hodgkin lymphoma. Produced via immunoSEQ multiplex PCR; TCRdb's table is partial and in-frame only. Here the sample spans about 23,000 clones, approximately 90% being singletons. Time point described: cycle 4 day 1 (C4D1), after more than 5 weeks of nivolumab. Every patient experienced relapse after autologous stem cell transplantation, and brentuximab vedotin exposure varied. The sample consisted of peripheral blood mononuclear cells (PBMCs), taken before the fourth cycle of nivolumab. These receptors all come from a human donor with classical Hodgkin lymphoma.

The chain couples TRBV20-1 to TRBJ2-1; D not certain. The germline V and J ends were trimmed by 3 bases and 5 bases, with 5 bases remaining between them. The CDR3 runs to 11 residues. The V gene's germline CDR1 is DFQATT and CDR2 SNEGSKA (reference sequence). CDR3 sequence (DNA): TGCAGTGCTAGCCCTCACAATGAGCAGTTCTTC. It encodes CSASPHNEQFF.

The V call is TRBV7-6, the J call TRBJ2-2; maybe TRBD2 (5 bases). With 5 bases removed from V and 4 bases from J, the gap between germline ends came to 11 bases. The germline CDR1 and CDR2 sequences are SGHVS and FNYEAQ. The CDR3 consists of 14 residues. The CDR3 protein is CASSPAARTGELFF. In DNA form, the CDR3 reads TGTGCCAGCAGCCCAGCGGCTCGCACCGGGGAGCTGTTTTTT.

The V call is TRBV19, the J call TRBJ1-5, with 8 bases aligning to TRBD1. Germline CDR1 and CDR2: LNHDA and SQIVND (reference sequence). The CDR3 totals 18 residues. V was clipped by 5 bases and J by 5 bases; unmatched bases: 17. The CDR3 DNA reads TGTGCCAGTAGTCCGAGGACAGGGATTATCAGGAAGCATCAGCCCCAGCATTTT. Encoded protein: CASSPRTGIIRKHQPQHF.

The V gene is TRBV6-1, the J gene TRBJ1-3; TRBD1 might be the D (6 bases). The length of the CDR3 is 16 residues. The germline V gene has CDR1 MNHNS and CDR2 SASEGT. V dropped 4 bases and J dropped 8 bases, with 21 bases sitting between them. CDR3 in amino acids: CASSVRGRTDLDTIYF. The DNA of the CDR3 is TGTGCCAGCAGTGTGCGTGGAAGGACAGACTTGGACACCATATATTTT.

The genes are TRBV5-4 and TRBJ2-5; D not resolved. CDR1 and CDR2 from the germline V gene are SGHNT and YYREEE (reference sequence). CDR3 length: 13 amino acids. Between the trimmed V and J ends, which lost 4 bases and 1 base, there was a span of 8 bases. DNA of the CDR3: TGTGCCAGCAGCCCCCAGAGCCAAGAGACCCAGTACTTC. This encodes CASSPQSQETQYF.

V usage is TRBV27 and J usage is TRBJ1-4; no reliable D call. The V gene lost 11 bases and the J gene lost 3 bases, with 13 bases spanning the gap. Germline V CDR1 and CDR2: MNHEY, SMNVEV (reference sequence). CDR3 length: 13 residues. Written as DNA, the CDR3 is TGTGCCTCTGGACGCATGTCTAATGAAAAACTGTTTTTT. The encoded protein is CASGRMSNEKLFF. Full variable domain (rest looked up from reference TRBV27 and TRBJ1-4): EAQVTQNPRYLITVTGKKLTVTCSQNMNHEYMSWYRQDPGLGLRQIYYSMNVEVTDKGDVPEGYKVSRKEKRNFPLILESPSPNQTSLYFCASGRMSNEKLFFGSGTQLSVL.

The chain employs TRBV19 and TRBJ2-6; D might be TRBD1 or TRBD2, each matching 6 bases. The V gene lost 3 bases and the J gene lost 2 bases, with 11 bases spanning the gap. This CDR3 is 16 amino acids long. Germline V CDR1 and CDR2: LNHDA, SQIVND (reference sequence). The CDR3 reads CASSMSGATGANVLTF. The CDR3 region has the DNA TGTGCCAGTAGTATGTCGGGGGCCACTGGGGCCAACGTCCTGACTTTC.

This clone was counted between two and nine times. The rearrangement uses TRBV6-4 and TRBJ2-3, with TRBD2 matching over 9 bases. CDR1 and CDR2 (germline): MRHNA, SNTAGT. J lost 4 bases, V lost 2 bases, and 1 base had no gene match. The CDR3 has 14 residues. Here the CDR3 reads CASSDSGGPDTQYF. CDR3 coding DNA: TGTGCCAGCAGTGACAGCGGGGGGCCAGATACGCAGTATTTT.

CDR3 loop: CASSMSILTDTQYF. As DNA, the CDR3 is TGTGCCAGTAGTATGTCGATACTTACAGATACGCAGTATTTT. The genes are TRBV19 and TRBJ2-3, with unresolved D. Germline loops: CDR1 LNHDA, CDR2 SQIVND (reference sequence). Trimming shortened V by 3 bases and J by 3 bases, and 10 bases separated the two germline ends. The CDR3 covers 14 residues.

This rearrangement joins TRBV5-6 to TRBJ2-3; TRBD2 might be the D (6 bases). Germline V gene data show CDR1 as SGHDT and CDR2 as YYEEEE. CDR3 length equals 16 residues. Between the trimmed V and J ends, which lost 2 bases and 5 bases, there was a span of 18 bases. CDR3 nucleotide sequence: TGTGCCAGCAGCTTACCGACTAGACACGTCGGAGATACGCAGTATTTT. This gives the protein CASSLPTRHVGDTQYF.

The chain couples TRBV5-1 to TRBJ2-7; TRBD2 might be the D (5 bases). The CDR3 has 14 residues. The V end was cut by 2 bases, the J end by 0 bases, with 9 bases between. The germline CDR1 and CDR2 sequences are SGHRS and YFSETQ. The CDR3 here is CASSLGGYSYEQYF. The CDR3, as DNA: TGCGCCAGCAGCTTAGGCGGGTACTCCTACGAGCAGTACTTC.

The CDR3 bases are TGTGCCAGCAGCTTGGCCGGGGTGGGGGGCAATGAAAAACTGTTTTTT. Translated: CASSLAGVGGNEKLFF. J is TRBJ1-4 and V is TRBV5-6; D might be TRBD1 (6 bases). The CDR3 spans 16 residues. The germline V gene encodes CDR1 SGHDT and CDR2 YYEEEE. Trimming pared 0 bases from V and 5 bases from J, leaving 14 bases between.

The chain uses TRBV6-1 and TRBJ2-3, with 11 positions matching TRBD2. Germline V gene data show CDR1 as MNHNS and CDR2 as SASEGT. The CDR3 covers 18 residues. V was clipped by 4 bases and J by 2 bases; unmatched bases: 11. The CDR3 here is CASSARLAGPAPTDTQYF. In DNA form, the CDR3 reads TGTGCCAGCAGTGCTCGACTAGCGGGGCCCGCTCCCACAGATACGCAGTATTTT.

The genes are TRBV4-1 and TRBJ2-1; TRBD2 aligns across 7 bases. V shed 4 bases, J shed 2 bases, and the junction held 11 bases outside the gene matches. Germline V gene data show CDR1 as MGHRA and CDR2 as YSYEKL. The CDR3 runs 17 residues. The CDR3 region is CASSRSPTSLTYNEQFF. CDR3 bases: TGCGCCAGCAGCCGCTCCCCGACTAGCTTAACCTACAATGAGCAGTTCTTC.

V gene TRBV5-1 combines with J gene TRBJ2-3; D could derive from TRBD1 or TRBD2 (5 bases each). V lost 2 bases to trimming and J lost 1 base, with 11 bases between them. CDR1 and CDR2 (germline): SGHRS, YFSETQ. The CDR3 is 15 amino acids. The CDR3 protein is CASSLSGPRTDTQYF. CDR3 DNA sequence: TGCGCCAGCAGCTTATCGGGACCGCGCACAGATACGCAGTATTTT.

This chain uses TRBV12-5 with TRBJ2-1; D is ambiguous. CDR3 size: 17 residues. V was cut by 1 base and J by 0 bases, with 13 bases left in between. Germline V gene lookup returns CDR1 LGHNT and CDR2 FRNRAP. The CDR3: CASGLAVERSSYNEQFF. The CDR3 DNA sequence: TGTGCTAGTGGTTTGGCGGTGGAAAGGAGCTCCTACAATGAGCAGTTCTTC.

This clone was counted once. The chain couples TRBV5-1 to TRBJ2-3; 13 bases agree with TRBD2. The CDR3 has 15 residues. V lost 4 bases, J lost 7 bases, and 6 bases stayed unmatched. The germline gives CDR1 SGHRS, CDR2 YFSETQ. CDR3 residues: CASSEGLAGSYTQYF. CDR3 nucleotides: TGCGCCAGCAGCGAGGGACTAGCGGGATCATATACGCAGTATTTT.

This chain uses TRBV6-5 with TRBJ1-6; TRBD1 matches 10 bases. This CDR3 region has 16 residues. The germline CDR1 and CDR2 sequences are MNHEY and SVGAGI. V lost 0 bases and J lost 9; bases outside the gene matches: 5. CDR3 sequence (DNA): TGTGCCAGCAGTTACTCCGGGACAGGGGCCCGTTCACCCCTCCACTTT. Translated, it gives CASSYSGTGARSPLHF.

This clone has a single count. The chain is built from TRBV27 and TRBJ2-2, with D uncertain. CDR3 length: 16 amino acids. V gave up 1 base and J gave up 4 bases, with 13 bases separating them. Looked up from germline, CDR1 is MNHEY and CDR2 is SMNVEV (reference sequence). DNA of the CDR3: TGTGCCAGCAGTTTATATTATCGGGCCCTCACCGGGGAGCTGTTTTTT. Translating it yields CASSLYYRALTGELFF.

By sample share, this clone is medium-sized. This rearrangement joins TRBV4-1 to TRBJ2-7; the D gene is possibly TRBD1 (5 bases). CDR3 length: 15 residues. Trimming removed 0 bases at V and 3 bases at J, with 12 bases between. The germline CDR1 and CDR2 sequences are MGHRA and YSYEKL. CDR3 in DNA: TGCGCCAGCAGCCAAGACCGGACAACCGACTACGAGCAGTACTTC. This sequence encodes CASSQDRTTDYEQYF.

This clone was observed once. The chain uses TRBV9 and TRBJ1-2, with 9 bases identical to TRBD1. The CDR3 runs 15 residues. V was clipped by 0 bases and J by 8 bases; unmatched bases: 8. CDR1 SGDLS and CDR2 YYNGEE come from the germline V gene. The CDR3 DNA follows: TGTGCCAGCAGCGTAGGTCCACAGGGGGCGGACGGCTACACCTTC. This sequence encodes CASSVGPQGADGYTF.

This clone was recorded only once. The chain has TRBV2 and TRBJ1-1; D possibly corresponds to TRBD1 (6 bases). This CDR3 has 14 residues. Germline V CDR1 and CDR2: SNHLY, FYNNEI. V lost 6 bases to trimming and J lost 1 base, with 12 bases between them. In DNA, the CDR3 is TGTGCCAGCAGCGAACAGGGTGGGAACACTGAAGCTTTCTTT. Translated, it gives CASSEQGGNTEAFF.

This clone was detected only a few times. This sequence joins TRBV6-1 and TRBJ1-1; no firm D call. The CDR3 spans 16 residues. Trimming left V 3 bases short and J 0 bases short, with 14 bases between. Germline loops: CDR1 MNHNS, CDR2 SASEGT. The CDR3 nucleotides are TGTGCCAGCAGTGAGCGCCTCTTGGTTTTGAACACTGAAGCTTTCTTT. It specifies CASSERLLVLNTEAFF.